Listed below are T cell receptor beta chains from one sample, sequenced in a study of circulating tumor DNA in untreated peripheral T-cell lymphoma. TCRdb's table, derived via immunoSEQ multiplex PCR, lists solely in-frame clones and lacks some. The sample lists 6,000 or so clones, around three quarters occurring once. Sequences were obtained from tumor tissue. Receptor source: a human donor with peripheral T-cell lymphoma. The CDR3 runs from the conserved cysteine through the conserved F or W. D genes are given only for firm matches. Rows may omit the clone size; those that give it use once, few, many or a size class.

TRBJ2-3 | NA | NA | TRBV6-8 | TGTGCCAGCAGTGATTCCGTAGATACGCAGTATTTT | CASSDSVDTQYF
TRBJ2-3 | NA | NA | TRBV23-1 | TGCGCCAGCAGCCTAGGCGGTGTTACAGATACGCAGTATTTT | CASSLGGVTDTQYF
TRBJ2-1 | NA | NA | TRBV23-1 | TGCGCCAGCAGCTTAGATGCTATCAATGAGCAGTTCTTC | CASSLDAINEQFF
TRBJ1-2 | NA | few | TRBV29-1 | TGCAGCGTTGAAAGAACATCCTATGGCTACACCTTC | CSVERTSYGYTF
TRBJ1-2 | TRBD1 | once | TRBV6-8 | TGTGCCAGCCAACAGGTGACAGGGCCCTATGGCTACACCTTC | CASQQVTGPYGYTF
TRBJ1-6 | NA | NA | TRBV6-8 | TGTGCCAGCAGTTACGGGTATAATTCACCCCTCCACTTT | CASSYGYNSPLHF
TRBJ2-7 | NA | NA | TRBV18 | TGTGCCAGCTCGCGACCGGAGAGCTCCTACGAGCAGTACTTC | CASSRPESSYEQYF
TRBJ2-7 | TRBD1 | NA | TRBV12-5 | TGTGCTAGTGGTTTGGTACAAGGGACAGGGTTTTTCGAGCAGTACTTC | CASGLVQGTGFFEQYF
TRBJ2-7 | NA | NA | TRBV5-1 | TGCGCCAGCAGCTTGGCGCGGGGAGGAGACGAGCAGTACTTC | CASSLARGGDEQYF
TRBJ2-6 | NA | NA | TRBV28 | TGTGCCAGCACGAGAAGTGGGGCCAACGTCCTGACTTTC | CASTRSGANVLTF
TRBJ2-7 | TRBD1 | NA | TRBV27 | TGTGCCAGCAGATTCATTGGGACAGGAGTTTCCGAGCAGTACTTC | CASRFIGTGVSEQYF
TRBJ2-5 | NA | NA | TRBV5-1 | TGCGCCAGCAGCTTATCCCCTAACGCGGGGTTGGGAGAGACCCAGTACTTC | CASSLSPNAGLGETQYF
TRBJ1-1 | NA | NA | TRBV28 | TGTGCCAGCAGGCCCGCCGGGACACTGAACACTGAAGCTTTCTTT | CASRPAGTLNTEAFF
TRBJ2-2 | NA | few | TRBV19 | TGTGCCAGTAGTTTTACCGGGGAGCTGTTTTTT | CASSFTGELFF
TRBJ1-2 | TRBD1 | NA | TRBV6-8 | TGTGCCAGCAGTTATGGGGACAGGGGTAATGGCTACACCTTC | CASSYGDRGNGYTF
TRBJ1-2 | NA | NA | TRBV30 | TGTGCCTGGAGTCCGGGATTCTATGGCTACACCTTC | CAWSPGFYGYTF
TRBJ2-2 | NA | NA | TRBV1 | TGCGCCAGCAGCCAAGGATTGGGGGCAGTCCAGACCGGGGAGCTGTTTTTT | CASSQGLGAVQTGELFF
TRBJ2-5 | NA | NA | TRBV28 | TGTGCCAGCAGTTCCCCGACAGAATTCAGACGGGAGACCCAGTACTTC | CASSSPTEFRRETQYF
TRBJ1-2 | TRBD1 | NA | TRBV18 | TGTGCCAGCTCACCAGGGACAGGCTATGGCTACACCTTC | CASSPGTGYGYTF
TRBJ1-5 | NA | NA | TRBV19 | TGTGCCAGTAGTCCTACAGTCGGGGTTCGAAATCAGCCCCAGCATTTT | CASSPTVGVRNQPQHF
TRBJ2-2 | NA | few | TRBV6-8 | TGTGCCAGCAGCTACCGGACCGGGGAGCTGTTTTTT | CASSYRTGELFF
TRBJ1-1 | TRBD1 | NA | TRBV30 | TGTGCCTGGAGACCTAGAGGGGACAGGGCGGCTGAAGCTTTCTTT | CAWRPRGDRAAEAFF
TRBJ1-2 | NA | NA | TRBV6-4 | TGTGCCAGCAGTTATCTATCTGGTGGCTACACCTTC | CASSYLSGGYTF
TRBJ2-5 | TRBD2 | NA | TRBV11-3 | TGTGCCAGCAGCTTAGATCGGACTAGCGGGGGCCAAGAGACCCAGTACTTC | CASSLDRTSGGQETQYF
TRBJ2-5 | NA | NA | TRBV28 | TGTGCCAGCAGTTCTCGCAGGAGAGAGGGCCAAGAGACCCAGTACTTC | CASSSRRREGQETQYF
TRBJ2-6 | NA | NA | TRBV11-3 | TGTGCCAGCAGCGTCAGGGAATCTGGGGCCAACGTCCTGACTTTC | CASSVRESGANVLTF